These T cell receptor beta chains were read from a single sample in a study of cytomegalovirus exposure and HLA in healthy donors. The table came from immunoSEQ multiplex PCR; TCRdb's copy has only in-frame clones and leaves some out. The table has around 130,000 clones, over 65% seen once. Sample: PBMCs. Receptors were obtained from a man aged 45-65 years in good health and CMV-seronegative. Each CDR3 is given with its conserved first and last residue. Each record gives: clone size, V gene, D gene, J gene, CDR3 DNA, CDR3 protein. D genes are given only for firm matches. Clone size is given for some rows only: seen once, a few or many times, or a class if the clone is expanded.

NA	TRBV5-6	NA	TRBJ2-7	TGTGCCAGCAGCTTGGGGCGGGTATACGAGCAGTACTTC	CASSLGRVYEQYF
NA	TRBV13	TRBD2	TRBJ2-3	TGTGCCAGCAGTTCTGGACTAGCGGGAAACACAGATACGCAGTATTTT	CASSSGLAGNTDTQYF
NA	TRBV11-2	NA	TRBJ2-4	TGTGCCAGCAGCTTAGAGGCAGCTCGGGACATTCAGTACTTC	CASSLEAARDIQYF
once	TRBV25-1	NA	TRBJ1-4	TGTGCCAGCCCCCCGCGGGCGGTTGAAAAACTGTTTTTT	CASPPRAVEKLFF
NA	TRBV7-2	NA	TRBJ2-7	TGTGCCAGCAGCTTAGGGCAAAACGAGCAGTACTTC	CASSLGQNEQYF
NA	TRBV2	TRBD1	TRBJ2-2	TGTGCCAGCATTAAGGGACAGGGGAACACCGGGGAGCTGTTTTTT	CASIKGQGNTGELFF
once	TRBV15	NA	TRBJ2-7	TGTGCCACCAGCAGACGGGGCTCCTACGAGCAGTACTTC	CATSRRGSYEQYF
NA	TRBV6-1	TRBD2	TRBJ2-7	TGTGCCAGCAGTGAGGCAGCGGGAGATACTTACGAGCAGTACTTC	CASSEAAGDTYEQYF
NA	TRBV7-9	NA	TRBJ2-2	TGTGCCAGCAGCCTCTCAGGTGCCACCGGGGAGCTGTTTTTT	CASSLSGATGELFF
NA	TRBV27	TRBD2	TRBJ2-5	TGTGCCAGCAGCGTGGGTTTTGGAGCGGGAGAGGAGGAGCAGTACTTC	CASSVGFGAGEEEQYF
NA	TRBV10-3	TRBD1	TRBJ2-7	TGTGCCATCAGCTGGGGGACAGGGCGGCGGGACGAGCAGTACTTC	CAISWGTGRRDEQYF
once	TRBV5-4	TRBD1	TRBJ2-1	TGTGCCAGCAGGCAAACAGGGGGCCCCTACAATGAGCAGTTCTTC	CASRQTGGPYNEQFF
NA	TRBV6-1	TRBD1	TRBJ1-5	TGTGCCAGCAGTAGACAGGGGTCAAATCAGCCCCAGCATTTT	CASSRQGSNQPQHF
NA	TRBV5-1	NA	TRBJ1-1	TGCGCCAGCAGAAATGGGGACTCACTGGGGACTGAAGCTTTCTTT	CASRNGDSLGTEAFF
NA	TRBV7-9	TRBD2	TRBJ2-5	TGTGCCAGCAGCTTGCTTGCGGGAGTAGAGACCCAGTACTTC	CASSLLAGVETQYF
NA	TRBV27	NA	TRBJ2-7	TGTGCCAGCAGTTTGGGGCAGGGGGGCCACGAGCAGTACTTC	CASSLGQGGHEQYF
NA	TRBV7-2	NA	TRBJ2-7	TGTGCCAGCAGCTTAGGGCCCTCCTACGAGCAGTACTTC	CASSLGPSYEQYF
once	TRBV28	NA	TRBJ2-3	TGTGCCAGCAGCCCTATCACAGATACGCAGTATTTT	CASSPITDTQYF
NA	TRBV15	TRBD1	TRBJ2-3	TGTGCCACCAGCAGAGCCTACAGGGGGCGTACCGCAGATACGCAGTATTTT	CATSRAYRGRTADTQYF
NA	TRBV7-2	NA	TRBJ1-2	TGTGCCAGCAGCTTAGTGCCCGGGGTGGATGGCTACACCTTC	CASSLVPGVDGYTF
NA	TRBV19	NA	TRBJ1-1	TGTGCCAGTAGTCGGGGGGGTTCCGTGAACACTGAAGCTTTCTTT	CASSRGGSVNTEAFF
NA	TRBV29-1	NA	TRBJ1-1	TGCAGCGTGTTGGGGTTAGGGGTCACTGAAGCTTTCTTT	CSVLGLGVTEAFF
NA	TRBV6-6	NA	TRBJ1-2	TGTGCCAGCAGCCCAGGTCCCAACTATGGCTACACCTTC	CASSPGPNYGYTF
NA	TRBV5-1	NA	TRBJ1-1	TGCGCCAGCAGCTTGGGGACGGGGGAGACTGAAGCTTTCTTT	CASSLGTGETEAFF
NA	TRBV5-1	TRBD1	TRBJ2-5	TGCGCCAGCAGCTCAAAACCGGGACAGAATTACCAAGAGACCCAGTACTTC	CASSSKPGQNYQETQYF
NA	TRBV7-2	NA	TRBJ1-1	TGTGCCAGCAGCCCCGACAGTAACCCTGAAGCTTTCTTT	CASSPDSNPEAFF
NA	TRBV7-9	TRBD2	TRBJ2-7	TGTGCCAGCAGCCTCAAACCTGGACTAGCGGCAACCTACGAGCAGTACTTC	CASSLKPGLAATYEQYF
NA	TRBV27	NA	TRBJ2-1	TGTGCCAGCAGTCCCGACAGTGGGTCCTACAATGAGCAGTTCTTC	CASSPDSGSYNEQFF
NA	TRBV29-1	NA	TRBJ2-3	TGCAGCGTTCGATTCCTGGAGACGCAGTATTTT	CSVRFLETQYF
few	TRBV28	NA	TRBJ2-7	TGTGCCAGCAGTTTATCTGACATTCGCTACGAGCAGTACTTC	CASSLSDIRYEQYF
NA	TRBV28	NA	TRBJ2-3	TGTGCCAGCAGTTTAGGGGGGTGGTTCACAGATACGCAGTATTTT	CASSLGGWFTDTQYF
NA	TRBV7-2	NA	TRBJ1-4	TGTGCCAGCAGTCGTCGCGGGGAGAGGGAAAAACTGTTTTTT	CASSRRGEREKLFF
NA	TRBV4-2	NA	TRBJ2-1	TGTGCCAGCAGCCCACTAGCATCCTACAATGAGCAGTTCTTC	CASSPLASYNEQFF
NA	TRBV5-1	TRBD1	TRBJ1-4	TGCGCCAGCAGCTTGGAAGGGGGCCATGAAAAACTGTTTTTT	CASSLEGGHEKLFF
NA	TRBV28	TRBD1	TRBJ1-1	TGTGCCAGCAGTCTCCACCCAGGGGGGAACACTGAAGCTTTCTTT	CASSLHPGGNTEAFF
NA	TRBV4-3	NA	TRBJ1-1	TGCGCCAGCAGCCAGCAAGAGACAGGAGAGAACACTGAAGCTTTCTTT	CASSQQETGENTEAFF